This passage covers 10 T cell receptor beta chains from one sample sequenced in a study of prognosis after radiotherapy for stage I lung cancer. Researchers used two-round multiplex PCR to amplify TCR beta CDR3 starting from genomic DNA. Round-one PCR had primers specific to each TRBV and TRBJ gene. TCRdb recomputed calls from the multiplex PCR reads with MiXCR, one row per CDR3 protein. This table holds tens of thousands of distinct CDR3 sequences, around a third found once. Specimen: PBMCs, collected before or after stereotactic body radiation therapy (not recorded which). Every receptor here comes from a donor over 45 with non-small cell lung cancer.

This clonotype was observed at least ten times. This chain connects TRBV6-1 to TRBJ2-7, with 8 nucleotides matching TRBD2. This CDR3 has 15 residues. Germline V gene sequence: CDR1 MNHNS, CDR2 SASEGT. J gave up 2 bases and V 5 bases, and 8 bases lay outside the gene matches. DNA of the CDR3: TGTGCCAGCAGTCGGGGGGGGCCACAGACCTACGAGCAGTACTTC. This encodes CASSRGGPQTYEQYF.

This clonotype appeared many times. The CDR3: CASSTKRQASNQPQHF. CDR3 coding DNA: TGTGCCAGCAGCACCAAGCGTCAGGCGAGCAATCAGCCCCAGCATTTT. The chain couples TRBV11-3 to TRBJ1-5, with unresolved D. The CDR3 has 16 residues. Germline V gives CDR1 SGHNT, CDR2 YENEEA. The V end was cut by 5 bases, the J end by 1 base, with 15 bases between. The full variable domain, completed using reference TRBV11-3 and TRBJ1-5, is EAGVVQSPRYKIIEKKQPVAFWCNPISGHNTLYWYLQNLGQGPELLIRYENEEAVDDSQLPKDRFSAERLKGVDSTLKIQPAELGDSAVYLCASSTKRQASNQPQHFGDGTRLSIL.

Ten or more counts support this clonotype. The chain employs TRBV20-1 and TRBJ1-2; D remains ambiguous. The CDR3 runs 15 residues. With 0 bases removed from V and 8 bases from J, the gap between germline ends came to 19 bases. Germline V gives CDR1 DFQATT, CDR2 SNEGSKA (reference sequence). CDR3 sequence (DNA): TGCAGTGCTAGAGATGTAGCGAGGGAACGCGGAGGCTACACCTTC. Protein sequence: CSARDVARERGGYTF.

The chain recombines TRBV5-1 with TRBJ1-2, with D tentatively TRBD1 (5 bases). The germline gives CDR1 SGHRS, CDR2 YFSETQ. V shed 3 bases and J shed 0 bases, with 9 bases lying between them. There are 14 residues in the CDR3. The CDR3, as DNA: TGCGCCAGCAGCTCCGGGGCATCTAACTATGGCTACACCTTC. Protein product: CASSSGASNYGYTF.

In this sample, this clonotype turned up many times. V is TRBV5-4 and J is TRBJ2-3; D gene unclear. V dropped 4 bases and J dropped 14 bases, with 23 bases sitting between them. The V gene's germline CDR1 is SGHNT and CDR2 YYREEE (reference sequence). The CDR3 has 14 amino acids. This CDR3 reads CASSPTSSTGPWYF. As DNA, the CDR3 is TGTGCCAGCAGCCCCACATCTTCCACCGGGCCGTGGTATTTT.

By share of the sample, this clonotype is medium-sized (0.01 to 0.1%). The rearrangement joins TRBV11-2 to TRBJ1-1; no firm D call. CDR1 is SGHAT and CDR2 is FQNNGV in the germline V gene. V was clipped by 0 bases and J by 1 base, with 3 bases between them. The CDR3 covers 13 residues. The CDR3 loop is CASSLDPNTEAFF. In DNA, the CDR3 is TGTGCCAGCAGCTTAGATCCGAACACTGAAGCTTTCTTT.

This clonotype was recorded once. At one of its ends the junction is not consistent with the germline gene, which may arise from a read error. The CDR3 sequence is CAISSQRTDYGGSPLHF. Here the CDR3 DNA reads TGTGCCATCAGTTCCCAACGGACCGATTACGGTGGTTCACCCCTCCACTTT. The J gene is TRBJ1-6, the V gene TRBV6-2 or TRBV6-3; no clear D. CDR3 length: 17 residues. Germline CDR1 MNHEY, CDR2 SVGEGT.

There are many counts of this clonotype. This sequence joins TRBV24-1 and TRBJ2-7; D is perhaps TRBD1 (7 bases). The germline CDR1 and CDR2 sequences are KGHDR and SFDVKD. Trimming removed 5 bases from V and 3 bases from J, with 13 bases in between. This CDR3 comprises 14 residues. The CDR3 coding sequence is TGTGCCACCAGTGGAGCAGGGGGGAACTACGAGCAGTACTTC. Its translation: CATSGAGGNYEQYF.

At least ten counts were recorded for this clonotype. V gene TRBV20-1 combines with J gene TRBJ2-2; D assignment may be TRBD1 or TRBD2 (5 bases each). The CDR3 runs to 13 residues. CDR1 DFQATT and CDR2 SNEGSKA come from the germline V gene (reference sequence). Deletions cut 2 bases from V and 7 bases from J, with 11 bases between. CDR3 nucleotides: TGCAGTGCTAGAAGCCTGGGGGACGGGGAGCTGTTTTTT. As protein: CSARSLGDGELFF.

This rearrangement joins TRBV12-3 or TRBV12-4 to TRBJ2-1; a possible D gene is TRBD1 (6 bases). This CDR3 has 15 residues. V was clipped by 1 base and J by 5 bases, with 12 bases between them. CDR3: CASSLGGQRDNEQFF. In DNA form, the CDR3 reads TGTGCCAGCAGTTTAGGTGGACAGAGGGACAATGAGCAGTTCTTC.